Listed below are T cell receptor beta chains from one sample, sequenced in a study of cytomegalovirus exposure and HLA in healthy donors. Profiled with immunoSEQ multiplex PCR; TCRdb holds only in-frame clones, not every one. The data show approximately 93,000 clones, around three fifths seen once. The sequencing sample was made of PBMCs. Source of these receptors: a boy younger than 18 in good health and CMV-seropositive. The CDR3 runs from the conserved cysteine through the conserved F or W. Fields, in order: V gene, J gene, D gene, clone size, CDR3 DNA, CDR3 protein. A D gene is named only where the DNA matches it firmly. Only some rows state a clone size, as once, few, many or a class for expanded clones.

>TRBV5-1|TRBJ2-4|TRBD2|-
TGCGCCAGCAGCCTCGCGGGGGGGGCCAAAAACATTCAGTACTTC
CASSLAGGAKNIQYF
>TRBV6-6|TRBJ2-2|-|-
TGTGCCAGCAGTCGGGACATCCAGAACACCGGGGAGCTGTTTTTT
CASSRDIQNTGELFF
>TRBV5-1|TRBJ1-2|-|few
TGCGCCAGCAGCCCTCAGGGGAATATCTATGGCTACACCTTC
CASSPQGNIYGYTF
>TRBV5-4|TRBJ2-3|TRBD2|-
TGTGCCAGCAGTCCCATTTCTACCGGGGGGTTAGGGGGCACAGATACGCAGTATTTT
CASSPISTGGLGGTDTQYF
>TRBV7-9|TRBJ1-6|TRBD1|-
TGTGCCAGCAGCTTCAGGGGGAAATATTCACCCCTCCACTTT
CASSFRGKYSPLHF
>TRBV6-6|TRBJ1-2|-|once
TGTGCCAGCAGTTACTCGCCGGAGGGAAGCTACACCTTC
CASSYSPEGSYTF
>TRBV19|TRBJ1-5|-|-
TGTGCCAGTAGTATAGATTGGCAGCGTAATCAGCCCCAGCATTTT
CASSIDWQRNQPQHF
>TRBV6-1|TRBJ1-1|-|-
TGTGCCAGCAGCGACAACCAGGGAAACACTGAAGCTTTCTTT
CASSDNQGNTEAFF
>TRBV19|TRBJ1-2|TRBD1|-
TGTGCCAGTAGTATAAGTTGGCAGGGGGCGTATGGCTACACCTTC
CASSISWQGAYGYTF
>TRBV10-1|TRBJ2-1|TRBD1|-
TGCGCCAGCAGTGAGTCTCTTGCGGCAGGGGGTCAGTTCTTC
CASSESLAAGGQFF
>TRBV15|TRBJ1-1|-|-
TGTGCCACCAGCAGTTCTTCAGACAGTTACATTATGAACACTGAAGCTTTCTTT
CATSSSSDSYIMNTEAFF
>TRBV29-1|TRBJ1-1|-|once
TGCAGCGTCGAACAGGTTTTGAACACTGAAGCTTTCTTT
CSVEQVLNTEAFF